This T cell receptor beta chain was identified in a study of blood T cell repertoires in COVID-19. Study at large: From T cells, B-cell-depleted T cells, or PBMCs came the material, which was cDNA or gDNA.

J gave up 5 bases and V 0 bases, and 4 bases lay outside the gene matches. This CDR3 region has 16 residues. In germline, CDR1 is SGHRS, CDR2 YFSETQ. Repertoires were generated with immunoSEQ multiplex PCR, while TCRdb's copy carries only in-frame clones and drops some. Of 58,000 or so clones detected, about 74% appear once; the ten largest clones hold 28%. This TCR was sampled from a woman aged 80 or over with acute or convalescent COVID-19. The rearrangement uses TRBV5-1 and TRBJ2-5, with 13 bases fitting TRBD2. Material: peripheral blood. In nucleotides, the CDR3 is TGCGCCAGCAGCTTGGGTGGACTAGCGGGAGAGGAGACCCAGTACTTC. Translated: CASSLGGLAGEETQYF.